This T cell receptor beta chain appears in the sequencing data of a study of blood T cell repertoires in COVID-19. Study-wide context: Both acute and convalescent COVID-19 samples were obtained from the United States, Italy and Spain.

Sequenced by immunoSEQ multiplex PCR; TCRdb stores in-frame clones only, minus some. The data contain 120,000 or so clones, approximately 85% of them singletons. This clone was seen more than once but under ten times. This receptor was taken from an elderly man with active or convalescent COVID-19. Sample: peripheral blood.

For the CDR3, the DNA is TGCGCCAGCAGCTCGATGACAGGGGGAGGTAGAGAAAAACTGTTTTTT. Encoded protein: CASSSMTGGGREKLFF. The genes are TRBV5-1 and TRBJ1-4; TRBD1 matches 9 bases. The CDR3 has 16 amino acids. V lost 3 bases, J lost 8 bases, and 11 bases stayed unmatched. CDR1 is SGHRS, CDR2 YFSETQ, per germline.